Below are 13 T cell receptor beta chains sequenced from a single sample in a study of blood T cell repertoires in COVID-19. Produced via immunoSEQ multiplex PCR; TCRdb's table is partial and in-frame only. The top ten hold under 12% of the sample, which has 200,000 to 250,000 clones, 84% seen once. The material sequenced was peripheral blood. Every receptor here comes from a woman at least 80 years old with COVID-19, enrolled during active disease.

The CDR3 region is CASSQKRGLNYGYTF. In DNA form, the CDR3 reads TGCGCCAGCAGTCAAAAAAGGGGACTTAACTATGGCTACACCTTC. This chain joins TRBV23-1 and TRBJ1-2, with D maybe TRBD1 (5 bases). TRBV23-1 is flagged as an ORF with uncertain function. The CDR3 sequence is 15 residues long. Trimming shortened V by 2 bases and J by 1 base, and 11 bases separated the two germline ends.

The chain links TRBV27 to TRBJ2-5; TRBD1 matches 7 bases. J was trimmed by 5 bases and V by 6 bases; bases with no gene match: 6. The CDR3 extends over 13 amino acids. Germline assignment: CDR1 MNHEY and CDR2 SMNVEV (reference sequence). CDR3 sequence reads: CASSKQGRETQYF. In DNA, the CDR3 is TGTGCCAGCAGCAAACAGGGGCGGGAGACCCAGTACTTC.

This chain uses TRBV10-3 with TRBJ1-5, with D perhaps matching TRBD1 (6 bases). This CDR3 region has 15 residues. The germline V and J ends were trimmed by 0 bases and 6 bases, with 12 bases remaining between them. Germline V CDR1 and CDR2: ENHRY, SYGVKD. Here the CDR3 DNA reads TGTGCCATCAGTGAGTCGAAGGGGGGGCCTCAGCCCCAGCATTTT. It yields the protein CAISESKGGPQPQHF.

The V gene is TRBV18, the J gene TRBJ1-2; TRBD1 aligns across 9 bases. CDR1 KGHSH and CDR2 LQKENI come from the germline V gene. The CDR3 totals 15 residues. Trimming cost V 5 bases and J 1 base; bases outside gene matches: 5. In nucleotides, the CDR3 is TGTGCCAGCTCATGGACAGGGGCGGATAACTATGGCTACACCTTC. It yields the protein CASSWTGADNYGYTF.

The chain combines TRBV6-5 with TRBJ1-4; D is unresolved. Germline values: CDR1 MNHEY, CDR2 SVGAGI. This CDR3 has 14 residues. V gave up 6 bases and J gave up 0 bases, with 8 bases separating them. The CDR3 nucleotides are TGTGCCAGCAGATTATTTGCAACTAATGAAAAACTGTTTTTT. Protein product: CASRLFATNEKLFF.

V is TRBV28 and J is TRBJ1-2, with D tentatively TRBD1 (5 bases). The V end was cut by 5 bases, the J end by 12 bases, with 22 bases between. The CDR3 runs to 14 residues. Per the germline V gene, CDR1 is MDHEN and CDR2 is SYDVKM. DNA of the CDR3: TGTGCCAGCAGTCCGCCCGGGTTTTCCGCGGGACACACCTTC. Its protein is CASSPPGFSAGHTF.

This clone has just one count. The V and J genes are TRBV28 and TRBJ1-6; TRBD1 aligns across 7 bases. Germline V gene sequence: CDR1 MDHEN, CDR2 SYDVKM. The CDR3 has 18 residues. Trimming cost V 2 bases and J 1 base; bases outside gene matches: 8. The CDR3 bases are TGTGCCAGCAGTTTACCGACCCCAGGGGGATCCTATAATTCACCCCTCCACTTT. The encoded protein is CASSLPTPGGSYNSPLHF.

The gene calls are TRBV18 and TRBJ1-1, with 10 bases fitting TRBD1. In germline, CDR1 is KGHSH, CDR2 LQKENI. Losses at the gene ends were 4 bases for V and 4 bases for J; bases not matched to a gene: 3. The CDR3 covers 14 residues. CDR3 DNA: TGTGCCAGCTCACTGGGACAGGGGACCACTGAAGCTTTCTTT. This gives the protein CASSLGQGTTEAFF.

The chain couples TRBV10-3 to TRBJ2-7; 9 bases match TRBD1. This CDR3 is built from 13 residues. CDR1 ENHRY and CDR2 SYGVKD come from the germline V gene. The V gene end was trimmed by 2 bases and the J gene end by 5 bases; junction bases not matched to a gene: 1. The CDR3 DNA follows: TGTGCCATCAGTGAGGACAGGGGGAACGAGCAGTACTTC. As protein: CAISEDRGNEQYF.

The chain uses TRBV12-3 or TRBV12-4 and TRBJ2-5; 7 bases agree with TRBD2. The CDR3 is 11 amino acids. J lost 8 bases, V lost 5 bases, and 2 bases had no gene match. CDR3 region: CASSKGLTQYF. The CDR3, as DNA: TGTGCCAGCAGTAAGGGACTAACCCAGTACTTC.

CDR3 sequence: CASSPLGDTNGYTF. CDR3 nucleotides: TGTGCCAGCTCACCACTCGGGGATACGAATGGCTACACCTTC. V usage is TRBV18 and J usage is TRBJ1-2; D remains ambiguous. Germline-derived CDR1 and CDR2 are KGHSH and LQKENI. CDR3 length: 14 residues. Trimming left V 1 base short and J 6 bases short, with 12 bases between.

V gene TRBV18 combines with J gene TRBJ2-1, with 8 bases identical to TRBD1. Trimming took 5 bases from V and 2 from J; bases not matched to a gene: 5. This CDR3 region has 15 residues. Germline V lookup: CDR1 KGHSH, CDR2 LQKENI. The CDR3 DNA sequence: TGTGCCAGCTCAAGAGGACAGGGCCCCTACAATGAGCAGTTCTTC. Its protein is CASSRGQGPYNEQFF.

The chain uses TRBV9 and TRBJ1-1; D unclear. The germline CDR1 and CDR2 sequences are SGDLS and YYNGEE. V shed 0 bases and J shed 1 base, with 13 bases lying between them. The CDR3 length is 16 residues. The CDR3 region has the DNA TGTGCCAGCAGCGTAGCTCTCGCAGGCCCGAACACTGAAGCTTTCTTT. Protein: CASSVALAGPNTEAFF.